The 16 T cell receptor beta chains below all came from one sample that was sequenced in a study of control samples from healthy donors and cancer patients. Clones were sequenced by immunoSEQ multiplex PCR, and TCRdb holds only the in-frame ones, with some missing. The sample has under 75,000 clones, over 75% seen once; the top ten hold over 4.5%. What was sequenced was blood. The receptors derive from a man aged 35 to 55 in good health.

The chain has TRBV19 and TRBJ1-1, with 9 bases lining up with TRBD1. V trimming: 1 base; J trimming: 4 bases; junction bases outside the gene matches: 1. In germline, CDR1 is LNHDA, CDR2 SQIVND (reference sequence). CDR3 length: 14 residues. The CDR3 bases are TGTGCCAGTAGTATAGGACAGGGGGGCACTGAAGCTTTCTTT. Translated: CASSIGQGGTEAFF.

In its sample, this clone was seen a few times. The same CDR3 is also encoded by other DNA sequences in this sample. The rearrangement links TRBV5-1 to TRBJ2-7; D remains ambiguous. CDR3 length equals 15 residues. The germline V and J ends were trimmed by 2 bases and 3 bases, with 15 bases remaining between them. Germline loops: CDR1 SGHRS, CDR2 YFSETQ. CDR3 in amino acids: CASSFLKGENYEQYF. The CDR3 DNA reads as TGCGCCAGCAGCTTTTTGAAAGGAGAGAACTACGAGCAGTACTTC.

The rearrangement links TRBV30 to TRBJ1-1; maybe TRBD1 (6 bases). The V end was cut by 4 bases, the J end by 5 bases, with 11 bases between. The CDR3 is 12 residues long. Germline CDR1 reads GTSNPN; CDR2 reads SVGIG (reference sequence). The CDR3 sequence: CAWKQGGTEAFF. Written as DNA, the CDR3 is TGTGCCTGGAAACAGGGCGGGACTGAAGCTTTCTTT. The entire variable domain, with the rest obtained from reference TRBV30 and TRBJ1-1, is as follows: SQTIHQWPATLVQPVGSPLSLECTVEGTSNPNLYWYRQAAGRGLQLLFYSVGIGQISSEVPQNLSASRPQDRQFILSSKKLLLSDSGFYLCAWKQGGTEAFFGQGTRLTVV.

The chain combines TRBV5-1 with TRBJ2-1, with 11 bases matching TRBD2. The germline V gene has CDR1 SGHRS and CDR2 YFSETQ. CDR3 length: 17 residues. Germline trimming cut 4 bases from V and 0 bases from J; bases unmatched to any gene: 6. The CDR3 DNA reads TGCGCCAGCAGCCGGGGGACTAGCGGTACCTCCTACAATGAGCAGTTCTTC. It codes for CASSRGTSGTSYNEQFF.

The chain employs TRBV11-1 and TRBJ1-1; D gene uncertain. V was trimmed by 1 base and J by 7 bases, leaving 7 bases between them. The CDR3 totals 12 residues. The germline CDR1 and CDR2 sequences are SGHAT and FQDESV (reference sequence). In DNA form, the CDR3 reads TGTGCCAGCAGCTTAGGACTTTTTGAAGCTTTCTTT. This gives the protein CASSLGLFEAFF.

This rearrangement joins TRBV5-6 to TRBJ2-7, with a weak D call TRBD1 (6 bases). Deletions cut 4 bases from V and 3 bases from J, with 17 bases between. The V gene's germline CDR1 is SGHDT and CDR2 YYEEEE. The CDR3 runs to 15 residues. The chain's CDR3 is CASSPGQFGVYEQYF. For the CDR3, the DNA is TGTGCCAGCAGCCCCGGACAGTTCGGTGTCTACGAGCAGTACTTC. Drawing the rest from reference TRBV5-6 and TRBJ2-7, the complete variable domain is DAGVTQSPTHLIKTRGQQVTLRCSPKSGHDTVSWYQQALGQGPQFIFQYYEEEERQRGNFPDRFSGHQFPNYSSELNVNALLLGDSALYLCASSPGQFGVYEQYFGPGTRLTVT.

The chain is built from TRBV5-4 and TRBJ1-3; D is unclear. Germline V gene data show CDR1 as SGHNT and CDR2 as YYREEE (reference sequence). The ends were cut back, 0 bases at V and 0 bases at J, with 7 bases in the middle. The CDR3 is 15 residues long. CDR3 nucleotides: TGTGCCAGCAGCTTGGAACCAACCTCTGGAAACACCATATATTTT. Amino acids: CASSLEPTSGNTIYF.

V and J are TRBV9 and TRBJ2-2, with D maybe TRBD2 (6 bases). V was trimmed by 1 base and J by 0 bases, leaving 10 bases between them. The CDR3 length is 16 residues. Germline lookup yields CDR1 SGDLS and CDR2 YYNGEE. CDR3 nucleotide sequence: TGTGCCAGCAGCGTACGGGACTTCGCGAACACCGGGGAGCTGTTTTTT. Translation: CASSVRDFANTGELFF.

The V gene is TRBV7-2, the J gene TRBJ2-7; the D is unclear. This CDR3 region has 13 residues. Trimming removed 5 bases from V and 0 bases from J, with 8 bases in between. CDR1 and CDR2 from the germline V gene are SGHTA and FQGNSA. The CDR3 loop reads CASSVQASYEQYF. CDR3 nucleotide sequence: TGTGCCAGCAGCGTCCAGGCCTCCTACGAGCAGTACTTC.

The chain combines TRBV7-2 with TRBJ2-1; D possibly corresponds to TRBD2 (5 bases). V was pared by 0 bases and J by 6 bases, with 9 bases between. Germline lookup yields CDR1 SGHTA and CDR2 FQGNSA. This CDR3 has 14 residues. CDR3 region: CASSLAGVFNEQFF. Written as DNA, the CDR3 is TGTGCCAGCAGCTTAGCGGGAGTATTCAATGAGCAGTTCTTC.

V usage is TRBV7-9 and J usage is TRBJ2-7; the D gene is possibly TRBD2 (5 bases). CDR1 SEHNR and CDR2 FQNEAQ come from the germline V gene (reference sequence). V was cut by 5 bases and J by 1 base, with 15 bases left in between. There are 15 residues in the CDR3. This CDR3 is CASSPSGLPSYEQYF. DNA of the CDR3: TGTGCCAGCAGCCCTTCAGGACTGCCTTCCTACGAGCAGTACTTC. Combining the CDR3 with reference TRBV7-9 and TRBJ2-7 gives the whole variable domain DTGVSQNPRHKITKRGQNVTFRCDPISEHNRLYWYRQTLGQGPEFLTYFQNEAQLEKSRLLSDRFSAERPKGSFSTLEIQRTEQGDSAMYLCASSPSGLPSYEQYFGPGTRLTVT.

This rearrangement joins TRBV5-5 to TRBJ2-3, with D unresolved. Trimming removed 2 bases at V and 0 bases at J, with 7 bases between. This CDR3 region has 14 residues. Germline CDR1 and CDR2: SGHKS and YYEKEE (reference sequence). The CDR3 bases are TGTGCCAGCAGCTTCGGACGAAGCACAGATACGCAGTATTTT. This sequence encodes CASSFGRSTDTQYF.

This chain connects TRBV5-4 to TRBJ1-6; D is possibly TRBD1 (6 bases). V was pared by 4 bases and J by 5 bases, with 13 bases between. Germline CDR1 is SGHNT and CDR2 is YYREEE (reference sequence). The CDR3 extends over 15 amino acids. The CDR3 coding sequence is TGTGCCAGCAGCGGACCCGGGACACATAATTCACCCCTCCACTTT. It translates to CASSGPGTHNSPLHF.

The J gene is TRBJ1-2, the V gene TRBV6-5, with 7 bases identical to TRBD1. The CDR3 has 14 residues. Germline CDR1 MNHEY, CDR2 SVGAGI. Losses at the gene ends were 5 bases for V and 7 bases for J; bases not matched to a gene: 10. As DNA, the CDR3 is TGTGCCAGCAGTCCTCGGGACAGCGAGGGTGGCTACACCTTC. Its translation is CASSPRDSEGGYTF.

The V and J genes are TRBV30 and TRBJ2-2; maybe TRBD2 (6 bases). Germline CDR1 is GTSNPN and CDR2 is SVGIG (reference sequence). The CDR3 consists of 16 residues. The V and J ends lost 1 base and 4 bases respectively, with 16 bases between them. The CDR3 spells CAWSGTPGVITGELFF. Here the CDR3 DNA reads TGTGCCTGGAGTGGGACCCCGGGAGTTATCACCGGGGAGCTGTTTTTT.

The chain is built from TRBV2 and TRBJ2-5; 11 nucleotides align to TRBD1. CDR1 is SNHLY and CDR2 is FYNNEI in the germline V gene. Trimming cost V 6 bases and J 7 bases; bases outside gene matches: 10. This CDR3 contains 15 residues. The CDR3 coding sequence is TGTGCCAGCAGGTTGGGACAGGGGGTTGGCGGGACCCAGTACTTC. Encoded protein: CASRLGQGVGGTQYF. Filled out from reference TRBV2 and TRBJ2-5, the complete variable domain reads EPEVTQTPSHQVTQMGQEVILRCVPISNHLYFYWYRQILGQKVEFLVSFYNNEISEKSEIFDDQFSVERPDGSNFTLKIRSTKLEDSAMYFCASRLGQGVGGTQYFGPGTRLLVL.